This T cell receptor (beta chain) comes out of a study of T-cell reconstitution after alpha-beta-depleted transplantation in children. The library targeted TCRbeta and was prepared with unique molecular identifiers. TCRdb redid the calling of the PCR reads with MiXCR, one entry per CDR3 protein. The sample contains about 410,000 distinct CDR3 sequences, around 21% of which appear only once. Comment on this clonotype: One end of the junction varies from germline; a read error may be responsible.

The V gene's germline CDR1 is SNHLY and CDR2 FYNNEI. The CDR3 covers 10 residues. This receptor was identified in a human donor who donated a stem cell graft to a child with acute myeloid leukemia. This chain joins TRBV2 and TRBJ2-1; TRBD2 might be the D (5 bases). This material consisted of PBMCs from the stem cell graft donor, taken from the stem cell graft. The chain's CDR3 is CASTTRSGVF. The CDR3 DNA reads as TGTGCCAGCACTACGCGGTCCGGGGTCTTC.